This T cell receptor (beta chain) was recorded in a study of blood T cell repertoires in COVID-19. Study-level background: Both acute and convalescent COVID-19 samples were obtained from the United States, Italy and Spain. In each case, the material was cDNA or gDNA derived from T cells, B-cell-depleted T cells, or PBMCs.

As originally analysed: Estimation of nucleated cell counts relied on the amplification of reference gene primers. Sequenced by immunoSEQ multiplex PCR; TCRdb stores in-frame clones only, minus some. The D gene and trimming were derived from the DNA, and the V and J assignments and clone size from that table. The repertoire holds roughly 330,000 clones, with 65% to 85% as singletons. CDR3 length equals 15 residues. Germline loops: CDR1 MGHRA, CDR2 YSYEKL. The V end was cut by 2 bases, the J end by 6 bases, with 13 bases between. The rearrangement uses TRBV4-1 and TRBJ1-4; D ambiguous. Sample: peripheral blood. This clonotype was obtained from a woman between 50 and 59 years old with acute or convalescent COVID-19. The CDR3: CASSQPNSGDEKLFF. CDR3 nucleotides: TGCGCCAGCAGCCAACCAAACAGTGGCGATGAAAAACTGTTTTTT.